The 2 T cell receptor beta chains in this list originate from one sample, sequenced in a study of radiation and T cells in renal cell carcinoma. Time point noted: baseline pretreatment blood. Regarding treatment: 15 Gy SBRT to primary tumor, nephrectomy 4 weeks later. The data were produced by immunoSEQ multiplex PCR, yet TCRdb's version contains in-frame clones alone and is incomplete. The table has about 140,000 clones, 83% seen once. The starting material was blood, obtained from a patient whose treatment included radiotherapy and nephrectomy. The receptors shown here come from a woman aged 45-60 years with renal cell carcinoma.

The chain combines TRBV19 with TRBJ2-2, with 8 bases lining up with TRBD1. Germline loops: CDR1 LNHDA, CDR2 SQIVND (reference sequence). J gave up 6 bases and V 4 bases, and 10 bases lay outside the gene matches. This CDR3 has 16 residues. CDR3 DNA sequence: TGTGCCAGTAGTACCCGACCGCGACAGGGGCCCGGGGAGCTGTTTTTT. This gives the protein CASSTRPRQGPGELFF. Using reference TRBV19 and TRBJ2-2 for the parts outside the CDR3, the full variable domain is DGGITQSPKYLFRKEGQNVTLSCEQNLNHDAMYWYRQDPGQGLRLIYYSQIVNDFQKGDIAEGYSVSREKKESFPLTVTSAQKNPTAFYLCASSTRPRQGPGELFFGEGSRLTVL.

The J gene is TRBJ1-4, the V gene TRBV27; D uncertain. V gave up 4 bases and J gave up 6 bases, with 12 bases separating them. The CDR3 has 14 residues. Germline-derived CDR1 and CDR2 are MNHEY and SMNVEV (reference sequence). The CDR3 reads CASSYSFGDEKLFF. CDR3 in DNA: TGTGCCAGCAGTTACTCGTTTGGTGATGAAAAACTGTTTTTT.